A selection of T cell receptor beta chains follows, all from one sample in a study of regulatory T cells in long-lasting Graves disease. MiXCR, run by TCRdb on the multiplex PCR reads, gives a single entry per CDR3 protein. The sample contains 500,000 or so distinct CDR3 sequences, 15% to 20% of which appear only once. This sample was also put to use in a study of T cells in Graves' hyperthyroidism and ophthalmopathy.

The sample was peripheral blood mononuclear cells (PBMCs), taken at new diagnosis, from a patient treated with antithyroid drugs. All receptors derive from a man aged 40-50 years with Graves disease. The CDR3 runs from the conserved cysteine through the conserved F or W. The D gene is left open where the match is weak. A row's size may be missing; if present it is once, few, many or a size class.

CDR3,DNA,V,D,J,size
CAISEPGLAGSTDTQYF,TGTGCCATCAGTGAGCCGGGACTAGCGGGAAGCACAGATACGCAGTATTTT,TRBV10-3,TRBD2,TRBJ2-3,.
CSARDQTSGRGYEQYF,TGCAGTGCTAGAGATCAGACTAGCGGGAGGGGGTACGAGCAGTACTTC,TRBV20-1,TRBD2,TRBJ2-7,.
CASGEGWTDTQYF,TGTGCTAGTGGTGAGGGCTGGACAGATACGCAGTATTTT,TRBV12-5,.,TRBJ2-3,many
CASSVDGASYNEQFF,TGTGCCAGCAGCGTTGACGGGGCATCCTACAATGAGCAGTTCTTC,TRBV9,.,TRBJ2-1,.
CASSLGQGDQETQYF,TGTGCCAGCAGCTTGGGACAGGGGGATCAAGAGACCCAGTACTTC,TRBV7-9,TRBD1,TRBJ2-5,few
CASGPGQGMETQYF,TGTGCTAGTGGTCCGGGACAGGGGATGGAGACCCAGTACTTC,TRBV12-5,TRBD1,TRBJ2-5,.
CASSQEVPRKRGDTQYF,TGTGCCAGCAGCCAAGAGGTTCCCCGAAAAAGGGGAGATACGCAGTATTTT,TRBV3-1,.,TRBJ2-3,few
CASSPRLGQGDRDTQYF,TGTGCCAGCAGCCCTCGGCTGGGACAGGGGGATCGAGATACGCAGTATTTT,TRBV7-9,TRBD1,TRBJ2-3,many
CASSLTRDLYEQYF,TGTGCCAGCAGCTTAACCCGGGATCTCTACGAGCAGTACTTC,TRBV7-2,.,TRBJ2-7,many
CSVASGGRGYEQYF,TGCAGCGTAGCTAGCGGGGGGAGAGGCTACGAGCAGTACTTC,TRBV29-1,TRBD2,TRBJ2-7,many
CSAPRLAGGFLETQYF,TGCAGTGCTCCCCGACTAGCGGGAGGTTTCCTAGAGACCCAGTACTTC,TRBV20-1,TRBD2,TRBJ2-5,many
CASSQRLGYNYGYTF,TGTGCCAGCAGCCAAAGGCTGGGCTATAACTATGGCTACACCTTC,TRBV14,.,TRBJ1-2,many
CASSSHGLAPYEQYF,TGTGCCAGCAGTTCTCACGGACTAGCCCCCTACGAGCAGTACTTC,TRBV6-5,TRBD2,TRBJ2-7,few
CSAWGPSTDTQYF,TGCAGCGCTTGGGGACCTAGCACAGATACGCAGTATTTT,TRBV20-1,.,TRBJ2-3,many
CASSLAPSHEQFF,TGTGCCAGCAGCTTGGCTCCGTCGCATGAGCAGTTCTTC,TRBV5-5,.,TRBJ2-1,few
CSAREDRGLQETQYF,TGCAGTGCTAGAGAGGACAGGGGCCTCCAAGAGACCCAGTACTTC,TRBV20-1,TRBD1,TRBJ2-5,many
CASSLEAGKRNEQFF,TGTGCCAGCAGCTTAGAGGCAGGGAAAAGGAATGAGCAGTTCTTC,TRBV7-9,.,TRBJ2-1,few
CASSLRTSGKYEQYF,TGTGCCAGCAGCTTACGGACTAGCGGAAAGTACGAGCAGTACTTC,TRBV7-2,TRBD2,TRBJ2-7,.
CASSRLISYNEQFF,TGTGCCAGCAGCCGACTTATCTCCTACAATGAGCAGTTCTTC,TRBV7-9,.,TRBJ2-1,.
CASSLAQGPYGYTF,TGCGCCAGCAGCTTGGCCCAGGGCCCCTATGGCTACACCTTC,TRBV5-1,.,TRBJ1-2,few